Below, 22 T cell receptor beta chains from the same sample are listed, as sequenced in a study of cytomegalovirus exposure and HLA in healthy donors. 60 Vbeta and 13 Jbeta primers were used in PCR. The method was immunoSEQ multiplex PCR; TCRdb's version includes in-frame clones alone and lacks a portion of them. The repertoire includes fewer than 250,000 clones, about 81% of them detected once, and roughly 5.5% sits in the top ten. The sequenced material came from PBMCs. All receptors derive from a man aged 40-50 years in good health and CMV-seropositive.

The chain joins TRBV10-1 to TRBJ1-1; 9 nucleotides match TRBD1. The germline V gene has CDR1 WNHNN and CDR2 SYGVQD (reference sequence). The J segment lost 7 bases and the V segment lost 0 bases, leaving 3 bases of the junction unmatched. There are 14 residues in the CDR3. For the CDR3, the DNA is TGCGCCAGCAGTGAGTCCGGGACAGGGCTTGAAGCTTTCTTT. Translating it yields CASSESGTGLEAFF.

V is TRBV18 and J is TRBJ2-3; TRBD2 matches 12 bases. Germline CDR1 KGHSH, CDR2 LQKENI. The CDR3 is made up of 17 amino acids. V trimming: 1 base; J trimming: 2 bases; junction bases outside the gene matches: 4. The CDR3 DNA is TGTGCCAGCTCACCACAAGGACTAGCGGGATTCACAGATACGCAGTATTTT. It translates to CASSPQGLAGFTDTQYF. Full variable domain (missing parts from reference TRBV18 and TRBJ2-3): NAGVMQNPRHLVRRRGQEARLRCSPMKGHSHVYWYRQLPEEGLKFMVYLQKENIIDESGMPKERFSAEFPKEGPSILRIQQVVRGDSAAYFCASSPQGLAGFTDTQYFGPGTRLTVL.

This clone showed up just a few times. J is TRBJ2-7 and V is TRBV27, with D tentatively TRBD1 (7 bases). Trimming shortened V by 5 bases and J by 0 bases, and 17 bases separated the two germline ends. Germline values: CDR1 MNHEY, CDR2 SMNVEV (reference sequence). CDR3 size: 16 residues. The CDR3 sequence is CASSPEAGGNSYEQYF. The CDR3 DNA sequence: TGTGCCAGCAGTCCCGAAGCAGGGGGGAACTCCTACGAGCAGTACTTC.

This clone showed up just a few times. The chain employs TRBV7-6 and TRBJ1-1; possible D gene TRBD1, 5 bases. The germline gives CDR1 SGHVS, CDR2 FNYEAQ. The CDR3 loop spans 16 amino acids. Trimming shortened V by 2 bases and J by 4 bases, and 17 bases separated the two germline ends. CDR3 loop: CASSLKGLGGGTEAFF. CDR3 DNA sequence: TGTGCCAGCAGCTTAAAGGGCCTGGGGGGAGGCACTGAAGCTTTCTTT.

On this clone: Other DNA sequences from this sample encode an identical CDR3 as well. This chain links TRBV5-1 with TRBJ1-2; unclear D gene. Trimming removed 0 bases at V and 4 bases at J, with 7 bases between. Germline lookup yields CDR1 SGHRS and CDR2 YFSETQ. The CDR3 length is 13 residues. CDR3 coding DNA: TGCGCCAGCAGCTTGGCGGGTTTCTATGGCTACACCTTC. As protein: CASSLAGFYGYTF.

This rearrangement joins TRBV2 to TRBJ2-7; 10 positions match TRBD2. The CDR3 sequence is 17 residues long. Germline trimming cut 0 bases from V and 7 bases from J; bases unmatched to any gene: 12. Germline lookup yields CDR1 SNHLY and CDR2 FYNNEI. This chain's CDR3 is CASSEAVIAGGSGEQYF. The CDR3 DNA is TGTGCCAGCAGTGAAGCTGTGATAGCGGGGGGATCGGGTGAGCAGTACTTC.

The V call is TRBV6-1, the J call TRBJ1-5; 8 bases match TRBD1. The CDR3 runs to 17 residues. The V and J ends lost 0 bases and 6 bases, in that order; junction bases with no gene match: 10. Germline-derived CDR1 and CDR2 are MNHNS and SASEGT. The CDR3 coding sequence is TGTGCCAGCAGTGAAGCGCGGAGGACAGGGTCGGCTCAGCCCCAGCATTTT. As protein: CASSEARRTGSAQPQHF.

The CDR3 protein is CASSSGPRGQPQHF. In DNA form, the CDR3 reads TGTGCCAGCAGCTCGGGCCCGCGGGGACAGCCCCAGCATTTT. V is TRBV5-5 and J is TRBJ1-5; D unclear. The V end lost 3 bases, the J end lost 7 bases, and 14 bases lay between the germline ends. The CDR3 contains 14 residues. Germline-derived CDR1 and CDR2 are SGHKS and YYEKEE (reference sequence). Full variable domain (remainder filled in from reference TRBV5-5 and TRBJ1-5): DAGVTQSPTHLIKTRGQQVTLRCSPISGHKSVSWYQQVLGQGPQFIFQYYEKEERGRGNFPDRFSARQFPNYSSELNVNALLLGDSALYLCASSSGPRGQPQHFGDGTRLSIL.

This clone is a singleton in its sample. The J gene is TRBJ2-2, the V gene TRBV6-6; 9 bases line up with TRBD2. V gave up 5 bases and J gave up 7 bases; unmatched junction bases: 8. The CDR3 is 15 amino acids. Germline V gene lookup returns CDR1 MNHNY and CDR2 SVGAGI (reference sequence). The CDR3 loop reads CASSPPGLALGELFF. The CDR3, as DNA: TGTGCCAGCAGTCCCCCGGGACTAGCTCTCGGGGAGCTGTTTTTT.

This clone was counted once. The J gene is TRBJ2-7, the V gene TRBV29-1; 9 bases fit TRBD2. Germline V gives CDR1 SQVTM, CDR2 ANQGSEA. The CDR3 loop spans 13 amino acids. Losses at the gene ends were 7 bases for V and 1 base for J; bases not matched to a gene: 5. The CDR3 region is CSAWTSESYEQYF. The CDR3 nucleotides read TGCAGCGCATGGACTAGCGAATCCTACGAGCAGTACTTC.

V and J are TRBV5-1 and TRBJ2-3, with D uncertain. This CDR3 region has 13 residues. V gave up 2 bases and J gave up 5 bases, with 9 bases separating them. The germline V gene has CDR1 SGHRS and CDR2 YFSETQ. The CDR3 region has the DNA TGCGCCAGCAGCTTTGGATCGGGAGATACGCAGTATTTT. This sequence encodes CASSFGSGDTQYF.

The V gene is TRBV15, the J gene TRBJ1-3; a weak D match, TRBD1 (6 bases). Germline CDR1 reads LNHNV; CDR2 reads YYDKDF (reference sequence). This CDR3 region has 17 residues. V dropped 0 bases and J dropped 4 bases, with 16 bases sitting between them. The DNA for the CDR3 is TGTGCCACCAGCAGAGATCTGATACAGGGTTCAGGAAACACCATATATTTT. Amino acid sequence: CATSRDLIQGSGNTIYF.

The chain combines TRBV9 with TRBJ2-1; D possibly corresponds to TRBD2 (6 bases). Trimming removed 4 bases from V and 2 bases from J, with 16 bases in between. The V gene's germline CDR1 is SGDLS and CDR2 YYNGEE. This CDR3 is 16 amino acids long. In DNA, the CDR3 is TGTGCCAGCAGCTCCAGCGGAGGGACCCCCTACAATGAGCAGTTCTTC. Amino acids: CASSSSGGTPYNEQFF.

V and J are TRBV29-1 and TRBJ1-2; D remains unclear. Germline assignment: CDR1 SQVTM and CDR2 ANQGSEA. This CDR3 is 15 amino acids long. V lost 1 base and J lost 1, with 13 bases in between. The CDR3 DNA sequence: TGCAGCGTTGAAGGAGGGCTCCGGGTTAACTATGGCTACACCTTC. This translates into CSVEGGLRVNYGYTF.

This chain joins TRBV6-6 and TRBJ2-4, with TRBD1 identical over 8 bases. CDR3 length: 14 residues. V was pared by 2 bases and J by 6 bases, with 3 bases of the junction left unmatched. CDR1 is MNHNY and CDR2 is SVGAGI in the germline V gene (reference sequence). The CDR3 region has the DNA TGTGCCAGCAGTTACGGTCAGGGGGCAAACATTCAGTACTTC. It yields the protein CASSYGQGANIQYF.

This chain joins TRBV27 and TRBJ2-1; 7 bases align to TRBD2. This CDR3 comprises 13 residues. V shed 3 bases, J shed 9 bases, and the junction held 5 bases outside the gene matches. Germline V gives CDR1 MNHEY, CDR2 SMNVEV (reference sequence). The CDR3 reads CASSLTSPGEQFF. CDR3 sequence (DNA): TGTGCCAGCAGTTTGACTAGCCCGGGTGAGCAGTTCTTC.

Written as DNA, the CDR3 is TGTGCCAGCAGCCGTGGACTAGCGGGAGTTGTCGATACGCAGTATTTT. Its protein product is CASSRGLAGVVDTQYF. The J gene is TRBJ2-3, the V gene TRBV7-3; 13 nucleotides align to TRBD2. Germline CDR1 is SGHTA and CDR2 is FQGTGA. The V segment lost 5 bases and the J segment 6 bases; nucleotides outside the gene matches: 8. CDR3 length: 16 residues.

Turning to this clone: Other DNA sequences in the same sample also yield this CDR3. This chain joins TRBV29-1 and TRBJ1-5, with TRBD1 matching over 9 bases. Germline CDR1 is SQVTM and CDR2 is ANQGSEA. V shed 6 bases, J shed 9 bases, and the junction held 12 bases outside the gene matches. The CDR3 length is 14 residues. The CDR3 DNA reads as TGCAGCGTCCGGGACAGGGATCCGGGATCGCCCCAGCATTTT. Amino acids: CSVRDRDPGSPQHF.

The chain is built from TRBV14 and TRBJ1-1; 7 bases agree with TRBD1. Trimming took 4 bases from V and 3 from J; bases not matched to a gene: 5. Germline values: CDR1 SGHDN, CDR2 FVKESK. There are 14 residues in the CDR3. DNA for the CDR3: TGTGCCAGCAGCCCGGGAACAGGGGACACTGAAGCTTTCTTT. Translated: CASSPGTGDTEAFF.

The chain joins TRBV19 to TRBJ2-1; 10 bases align to TRBD1. Trimming cost V 9 bases and J 0 bases; bases outside gene matches: 5. The CDR3 covers 15 residues. Germline loops: CDR1 LNHDA, CDR2 SQIVND (reference sequence). The CDR3 nucleotides are TGTGCCAGCGGATGGACAGGGGGCTCCTACAATGAGCAGTTCTTC. Translation gives CASGWTGGSYNEQFF.

The gene calls are TRBV6-6 and TRBJ2-5, with 7 nucleotides matching TRBD2. The last part of the DNA fits TRBJ2-7 better; the J call may be wrong. The CDR3 is 14 amino acids. Germline CDR1 MNHNY, CDR2 SVGAGI (reference sequence). This CDR3 is CATSREVPFYEQYF. The CDR3 coding sequence is TGTGCCACCTCTCGGGAGGTCCCTTTCTACGAGCAGTACTTC.

The chain's CDR3 is CASSAIGGYKLFF. The DNA of the CDR3 is TGTGCCAGCAGCGCAATTGGAGGATACAAACTGTTTTTT. The chain uses TRBV11-3 and TRBJ1-4; D unclear. The CDR3 contains 13 residues. Trimming stripped 5 bases from V and 11 bases from J, with 15 bases between. Germline lookup yields CDR1 SGHNT and CDR2 YENEEA.